This TCR beta chain was observed in a study of CD8+ T cells in alopecia areata. Looking at the study overall: The study gave tofacitinib for 6 to 18 months, then 6 months off drug.

Study results and limitations: Higher clonality and more expanded CD8+ clones appeared in lesional than normal scalp.

In alopecia areata patients, both lesional scalp punch biopsies and peripheral blood were collected. The V gene's germline CDR1 is MNHEY and CDR2 SVGAGI. This CDR3 has 15 amino acids. Unmatched junction bases numbered 10, after V lost 6 bases and J lost 6 bases. Reverse transcription of extracted RNA yielded cDNA, which provided the sequencing template. Data came from immunoSEQ multiplex PCR; TCRdb stores just in-frame clones and leaves some out. The table lists 90,000 to 150,000 clones, around two fifths of them singletons. A remark on this clone: Its antigen is currently unknown.

The chain links TRBV6-5 to TRBJ1-4; 7 bases are a match to TRBD1. The TCR originated in a human donor with alopecia areata. The sample consisted of CD4+ T cells sorted from blood. The CDR3 nucleotides read TGTGCCAGCAGGGCGGGGCCGGGACAGCATGAAAAACTGTTTTTT. It encodes CASRAGPGQHEKLFF.